This is a list of T cell receptor beta chains from one sample in a study of cytomegalovirus exposure and HLA in healthy donors. Using immunoSEQ multiplex PCR, the repertoire was profiled, and TCRdb retains in-frame clones only, with some absent. The data hold roughly 100,000 clones, with roughly 9.1% observed a single time. The sequenced material came from PBMCs. All receptors derive from a man aged 35 to 55 in good health and CMV-seropositive. CDR3s include the opening cysteine and the closing phenylalanine or tryptophan. D genes are given only for firm matches. Size tells how often a clone was seen (once, few, many) or the class of an expanded clone, and some rows leave it out.

length	V	J	D	size	CDR3	DNA
15	TRBV30	TRBJ1-6	TRBD1	-	CAWAWTGLYNSPLHF	TGTGCCTGGGCGTGGACAGGACTATATAATTCACCCCTCCACTTT
16	TRBV5-4	TRBJ2-5	TRBD2	few	CASSTGLAVYQETQYF	TGTGCCAGCAGCACAGGACTAGCGGTTTATCAAGAGACCCAGTACTTC
16	TRBV28	TRBJ1-1	-	-	CASSFSYGGKNTEAFF	TGTGCCAGCAGTTTCTCGTACGGAGGCAAGAACACTGAAGCTTTCTTT
15	TRBV5-1	TRBJ2-1	TRBD1	few	CASSPDRGASNEQFF	TGCGCCAGCAGCCCGGACAGGGGCGCGTCCAATGAGCAGTTCTTC
14	TRBV4-3	TRBJ1-1	-	few	CASSQGTGHTEAFF	TGCGCCAGCAGCCAAGGGACTGGTCACACTGAAGCTTTCTTT
17	TRBV2	TRBJ2-2	TRBD2	once	CASTKGTSGRLAGELFF	TGTGCCAGCACTAAGGGGACTAGCGGGAGGTTAGCCGGGGAGCTGTTTTTT
14	TRBV7-6	TRBJ2-5	-	-	CASSSRAEGETQYF	TGTGCCAGCAGCTCCCGCGCGGAAGGAGAGACCCAGTACTTC
12	TRBV6-5	TRBJ2-5	-	-	CASSSGLQTQYF	TGTGCCAGCAGTTCGGGTTTACAGACCCAGTACTTC
17	TRBV28	TRBJ2-3	TRBD2	few	CASSPARVAGATDTQYF	TGTGCCAGCAGTCCTGCCAGGGTAGCGGGAGCTACAGATACGCAGTATTTT
18	TRBV7-2	TRBJ2-2	TRBD2	few	CASSQRAGTSVNTGELFF	TGTGCCAGCAGCCAACGCGCTGGGACTAGCGTTAACACCGGGGAGCTGTTTTTT
14	TRBV6-5	TRBJ2-1	TRBD2	-	CATRRGLGGNEQFF	TGTGCCACCCGCCGAGGGTTGGGGGGGAATGAGCAGTTCTTC
15	TRBV6-6	TRBJ2-1	TRBD2	few	CASSYEAGAYNEQFF	TGTGCCAGCAGTTACGAGGCGGGAGCGTACAATGAGCAGTTCTTC
15	TRBV30	TRBJ1-1	TRBD1	few	CAWGQGALRNTEAFF	TGTGCCTGGGGACAGGGGGCGCTTAGAAACACTGAAGCTTTCTTT
15	TRBV7-6	TRBJ2-1	-	few	CASSPPGLRGNEQFF	TGTGCCAGCAGTCCGCCGGGACTCCGTGGCAATGAGCAGTTCTTC
17	TRBV5-6	TRBJ2-1	TRBD1	few	CASSPLDRGLGYNEQFF	TGTGCCAGCAGCCCCTTAGACAGGGGGCTAGGATACAATGAGCAGTTCTTC
16	TRBV6-1	TRBJ2-2	-	-	CASSEAFGGHTGELFF	TGTGCCAGCAGTGAAGCTTTCGGGGGACACACCGGGGAGCTGTTTTTT
15	TRBV6-1	TRBJ1-3	TRBD1	few	CASSGWDRSGNTIYF	TGTGCCAGCAGTGGCTGGGACAGGTCCGGAAACACCATATATTTT
13	TRBV12-5	TRBJ2-5	-	few	CASGKMEGETQYF	TGTGCTAGTGGAAAGATGGAGGGGGAGACCCAGTACTTC
12	TRBV30	TRBJ1-1	-	-	CAWIVGAGEPGF	TGTGCCTGGATAGTCGGAGCAGGGGAACCAGGTTTT
16	TRBV9	TRBJ1-5	TRBD1	few	CASSATGENSNQPQHF	TGTGCCAGCAGCGCCACAGGGGAGAATAGCAATCAGCCCCAGCATTTT
16	TRBV7-9	TRBJ2-3	-	-	CASSPPARGGTDTQYF	TGTGCCAGCAGCCCCCCGGCCAGAGGGGGAACAGATACGCAGTATTTT
14	TRBV2	TRBJ2-7	TRBD2	few	CASSDGGFTYEQYF	TGTGCCAGCAGCGACGGGGGGTTCACGTACGAGCAGTACTTC
13	TRBV28	TRBJ1-2	-	-	CASSLQGGGRYTF	TGTGCCAGCAGTCTCCAAGGGGGAGGGCGCTACACCTTC
15	TRBV19	TRBJ1-1	TRBD1	few	CASTIIGQGRTEAFF	TGTGCCAGTACCATCATCGGACAGGGGAGGACTGAAGCTTTCTTT
13	TRBV4-3	TRBJ1-1	-	few	CASSQYMHTEAFF	TGCGCCAGCAGCCAATACATGCACACTGAAGCTTTCTTT
12	TRBV13	TRBJ1-3	-	few	CASSRGGNTIYF	TGTGCCAGCAGTAGAGGGGGAAACACCATATATTTT
15	TRBV7-9	TRBJ2-7	TRBD2	-	CASSLTSEISYEQYF	TGTGCCAGCAGCTTAACTAGCGAGATCTCCTACGAGCAGTACTTC
15	TRBV27	TRBJ1-4	TRBD1	-	CASSVLTGSNEKLFF	TGTGCCAGCAGTGTACTGACAGGGTCTAATGAAAAACTGTTTTTT
13	TRBV2	TRBJ2-1	-	few	CASSSRRVLEQFF	TGTGCCAGCAGTTCTAGGAGAGTATTGGAGCAGTTCTTC
14	TRBV7-9	TRBJ2-2	TRBD1	few	CASSRTGVAGELFF	TGTGCCAGCAGCCGGACAGGGGTGGCCGGGGAGCTGTTTTTT
14	TRBV4-3	TRBJ2-3	-	-	CASSQGIQTDTQYF	TGCGCCAGCAGCCAAGGTATACAGACAGATACGCAGTATTTT
16	TRBV5-1	TRBJ2-1	-	-	CASSPRGRDTYNEQFF	TGCGCCAGCAGCCCGAGGGGGCGGGACACCTACAATGAGCAGTTCTTC
15	TRBV2	TRBJ2-3	TRBD2	-	CASSEGTSGTDTQYF	TGTGCCAGCAGTGAGGGGACTAGCGGAACAGATACGCAGTATTTT
13	TRBV11-3	TRBJ2-3	-	-	CASSFQYTDTQYF	TGTGCCAGCAGCTTTCAGTACACAGATACGCAGTATTTT
12	TRBV29-1	TRBJ2-5	-	few	CSGSAGRETQYF	TGCAGCGGATCGGCGGGACGAGAGACCCAGTACTTC
16	TRBV9	TRBJ2-1	-	-	CASSVVGLAGGNEQFF	TGTGCCAGCAGCGTAGTAGGTCTAGCTGGTGGGAATGAGCAGTTCTTC
17	TRBV9	TRBJ1-4	-	once	CASSGQVGGMDNEKLFF	TGTGCCAGCAGCGGACAGGTGGGAGGGATGGACAATGAAAAACTGTTTTTT
16	TRBV28	TRBJ2-2	-	-	CASTYGANFNTGELFF	TGTGCCAGCACCTACGGAGCTAACTTCAACACCGGGGAGCTGTTTTTT
15	TRBV5-1	TRBJ2-5	-	few	CASSGGTAPGETQYF	TGCGCCAGCAGCGGAGGGACAGCCCCTGGGGAGACCCAGTACTTC
15	TRBV4-1	TRBJ2-7	-	-	CASSQELLQPYEQYF	TGCGCCAGCAGCCAAGAGCTGTTACAACCATACGAGCAGTACTTC
14	TRBV15	TRBJ2-1	-	-	CATSRSRVYYEQFF	TGTGCCACCAGCAGATCCCGGGTTTACTATGAGCAGTTCTTC
14	TRBV5-1	TRBJ2-5	-	few	CASSSTSIRETQYF	TGCGCCAGCAGCTCGACTAGTATCCGAGAGACCCAGTACTTC
18	TRBV30	TRBJ1-2	TRBD1	few	CAWRILPGTGAYNYGYTF	TGTGCCTGGAGAATACTCCCCGGGACAGGGGCGTATAACTATGGCTACACCTTC
12	TRBV5-6	TRBJ2-1	-	-	CASSDTYNEQFF	TGTGCCAGCAGCGACACCTACAATGAGCAGTTCTTC
15	TRBV4-1	TRBJ2-1	TRBD2	-	CASSGGTSVSDEQFF	TGCGCCAGCAGCGGAGGGACTAGCGTAAGCGATGAGCAGTTCTTC